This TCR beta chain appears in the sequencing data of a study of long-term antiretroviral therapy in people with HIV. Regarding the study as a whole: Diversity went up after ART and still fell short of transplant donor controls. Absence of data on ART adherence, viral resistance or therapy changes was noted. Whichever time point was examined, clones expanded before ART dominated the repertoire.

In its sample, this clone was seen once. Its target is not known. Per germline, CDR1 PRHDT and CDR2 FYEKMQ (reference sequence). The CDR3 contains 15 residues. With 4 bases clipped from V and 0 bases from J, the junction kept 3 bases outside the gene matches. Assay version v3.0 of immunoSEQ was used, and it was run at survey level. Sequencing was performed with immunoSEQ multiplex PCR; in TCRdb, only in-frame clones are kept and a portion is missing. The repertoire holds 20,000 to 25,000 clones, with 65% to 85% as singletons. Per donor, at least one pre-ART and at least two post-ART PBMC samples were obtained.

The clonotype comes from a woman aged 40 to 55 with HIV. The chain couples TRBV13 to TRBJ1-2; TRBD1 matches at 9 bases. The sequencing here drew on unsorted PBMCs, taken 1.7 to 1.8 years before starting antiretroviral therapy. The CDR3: CASSSRQGANYGYTF. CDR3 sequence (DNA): TGTGCCAGCAGCTCGAGACAGGGGGCTAACTATGGCTACACCTTC.